This section outlines one TCR beta chain sequence together with its context. Antigen specificity is unknown. TCRdb called the RT-PCR reads again in MiXCR, with one record for every CDR3 protein. The sample carries almost 250,000 distinct CDR3 sequences, 10% to 15% recorded once. The data were taken from a study of response to subunit inactivated influenza vaccine. Trimming pared 5 bases from V and 1 base from J, leaving 18 bases between. Germline loops: CDR1 SGHVS, CDR2 FQNEAQ. The length of the CDR3 is 17 residues. Study-level findings and limits: The authors offered the suggestion that each seasonal influenza vaccination recruits few new T cells.

V and J are TRBV7-8 and TRBJ1-3, with D perhaps matching TRBD1 (6 bases). The sequenced sample was non-naive T cells sorted from PBMCs, obtained 14 to 15 days before vaccination. This TCR derives from a man in his forties or fifties who received an inactivated influenza vaccine. The CDR3 coding sequence is TGTGCCAGCAGCGTAAAGACAGGATTACTTTCTGGAAACACCATATATTTT. Its translation is CASSVKTGLLSGNTIYF.